The clone carrying this T cell receptor beta chain was picked up one time. The record originates from a study of graft-versus-host responses after intestinal transplantation. V was clipped by 3 bases and J by 0 bases, with 11 bases between them. The germline CDR1 and CDR2 sequences are MDHEN and SYDVKM. The CDR3 is made up of 15 amino acids. Repertoires were generated with immunoSEQ multiplex PCR, while TCRdb's copy carries only in-frame clones and drops some. The sample shows around 30,000 clones, roughly 87% of them seen only once. Source: PBMCs, taken around 62 weeks after intestinal transplantation. The chain recombines TRBV28 with TRBJ2-5; maybe TRBD1 (5 bases). The receptor comes from a human patient who received an intestinal transplant, so some T cells may come from the graft donor. CDR3 region: CASSLARQYQETQYF. For the CDR3, the DNA is TGTGCCAGCAGTTTGGCCCGACAGTACCAAGAGACCCAGTACTTC.